This T cell receptor (beta chain) was sequenced in a study of OX40 agonist ivuxolimab in advanced cancers. About the full investigation: The costimulatory receptor OX40 (CD134) was targeted by ivuxolimab, a fully human IgG2 agonistic monoclonal antibody. Intravenous ivuxolimab was administered to patients every 2 weeks at six dose levels: 0.01, 0.1, 0.3, 1.5, 3 and 10 mg/kg. Among the roughly 50 dose-escalation patients, about 20 had hepatocellular carcinoma, around 15 melanoma, 9 renal cell carcinoma and 9 head and neck cancer. In the dose-escalation cohort, 82.7% of patients were male, and the mean age was approximately 60 years, with a range of roughly 23 to 85. Prior anti-PD-1, anti-PD-L1 or anti-CTLA-4 therapy was permitted, and checkpoint inhibitors had been received by 40% to 50% of dose-escalation patients. Three dose-escalation patients achieved partial responses, one with hepatocellular carcinoma and two with cutaneous melanoma. Peripheral TCRbeta sequencing aimed to test whether ivuxolimab altered TCR sequence diversity and caused clonal T-cell expansion. The monotherapy dose-escalation portion (N of about 57 patients) of the phase I ivuxolimab trial is reported in the paper.

At the junction V is shortened by 0 bases and J by 6 bases, with 15 bases in between. Spanning cysteine to phenylalanine, the CDR3 consists of 15 amino acids. CDR3 DNA is the only sequence kept; it has 45 bases, read in frame from the first base. CDR1 SNHLY and CDR2 FYNNEI were looked up in the germline V gene. Genomic DNA was isolated from the sorted cells so that the TCRbeta CDR3 region could be sequenced. The immunoSEQ Assay was used to sequence the TCRbeta CDR3 regions. TCRdb provides this immuneACCESS table in a form limited to in-frame rearrangements. Some clones are lacking; in checked studies, under half of them reflect an unresolved V gene, and why the rest are absent is not known. Counted in this sample were more than 65,000 clones; approximately 90% of them appeared once. The ten most abundant clones make up around 0.4% of the sample. The trial excluded patients who had a history of autoimmune disease or were on systemic immunosuppression. Peripheral blood for TCR sequencing was drawn from every dose cohort at baseline, at cycle 4 day 1 and at cycle 7 day 1. The samples were drawn from a first-in-human, open-label, multicenter phase I dose-escalation trial of ivuxolimab. Adults with locally advanced or metastatic head and neck squamous cell, hepatocellular, melanoma or renal cell carcinoma were enrolled in the trial. Before TCR sequencing, CD4+ T cells and CD8+ T cells from peripheral blood were sorted into separate populations.

Concerning this clone itself: This clone's antigen is unknown. Base qualities are not at hand, and no much larger clone is one base apart.

Study-wide findings and limitations: The antigen specificity of the peripheral T cells that underwent clonal expansion was not determined. On average, CD8+ T cells showed more expanded clones than CD4+ T cells after ivuxolimab. Low levels of normalized T-cell clonal expansion were also shown by some nonresponding patients. At doses from 0.1 to 3.0 mg/kg, clonal expansion was seen in both CD4+ and CD8+ blood T cells between baseline and week 6. In the 0.1-3.0 mg/kg groups, partial responders had among the lowest normalized peripheral clonal expansion, particularly in CD8+ T cells.

The rearranged chain carries TRBV2 and TRBJ2-7, with the D segment identity uncertain. The TCR originated in an adult with an advanced solid tumor such as melanoma, head and neck, liver or kidney cancer. The specimen was CD4+ or CD8+ T cells sorted from blood, collected in a trial of the OX40 agonist ivuxolimab. The DNA sequence is given as TGTGCCAGCAGTGAAGCTAGGCGGATCTCCGGCGAGCAGTACTTC. Its protein reads: CASSEARRISGEQYF.